The source of this T cell receptor (beta chain) is a study of PD-1 blockade in classical Hodgkin lymphoma. Autologous stem cell transplantation was followed by relapse in every patient, and brentuximab vedotin exposure varied. The data were produced by immunoSEQ multiplex PCR, yet TCRdb's version contains in-frame clones alone and is incomplete. The repertoire holds around 58,000 clones, around 90% seen once, with approximately 9.7% in the top ten. The sample holds one count of this clone. From germline, CDR1 is SGHRS and CDR2 YFSETQ. V lost 3 bases and J 9 bases, leaving 13 bases between the germline ends. The CDR3 spans 13 residues.

The sequencing used peripheral blood mononuclear cells (PBMCs), collected at baseline. The TCR comes from a human donor with classical Hodgkin lymphoma. The genes are TRBV5-1 and TRBJ2-1; D ambiguous. The CDR3 nucleotides are TGCGCCAGCAGCTCAGTAATCGGCGGTGAGCAGTTCTTC. This gives the protein CASSSVIGGEQFF.